Listed below are T cell receptor beta chains from one sample, sequenced in a study of blood T cell repertoires in COVID-19. Assay: immunoSEQ multiplex PCR; the TCRdb copy retains only in-frame clones and omits some. The sample lists about 110,000 clones, about three quarters seen once, with less than 6.5% in the top ten. The sequencing input was peripheral blood. The receptors shown here come from an elderly man with acute or convalescent COVID-19. The CDR3 runs from the conserved cysteine through the conserved F or W. Each record gives: V gene, J gene, CDR3 protein.

>TRBV6-5|TRBJ2-7
CARDSGGWNEQYF
>TRBV18|TRBJ2-1
CASANLAGGYNEQFF
>TRBV7-6|TRBJ2-1
CASSFGQGRRGAYNEQFF
>TRBV10-2|TRBJ1-5
CASSESTGGQPQHF
>TRBV6-5|TRBJ2-7
CASSRSTGPEQYF
>TRBV29-1|TRBJ1-2
CSGGDRGLKDGYTF
>TRBV7-2|TRBJ1-2
CASSSDVGGRGYTF
>TRBV7-9|TRBJ2-7
CASSLKYRPSGDEQYF
>TRBV29-1|TRBJ2-1
CSVVDSSSYNEQFF
>TRBV28|TRBJ2-5
CASQGVRETQYF
>TRBV7-7|TRBJ2-7
CASSLSQGPSYEQYF
>TRBV5-8|TRBJ2-1
CASNPTSGIYNEQFF
>TRBV9|TRBJ2-1
CASSARLAGGQDYNEQFF
>TRBV18|TRBJ2-1
CASSPLAGGNEQFF
>TRBV11-2|TRBJ1-1
CASSPLRLGVNTEAFF
>TRBV28|TRBJ1-1
CASSPPVLMNTEAFF